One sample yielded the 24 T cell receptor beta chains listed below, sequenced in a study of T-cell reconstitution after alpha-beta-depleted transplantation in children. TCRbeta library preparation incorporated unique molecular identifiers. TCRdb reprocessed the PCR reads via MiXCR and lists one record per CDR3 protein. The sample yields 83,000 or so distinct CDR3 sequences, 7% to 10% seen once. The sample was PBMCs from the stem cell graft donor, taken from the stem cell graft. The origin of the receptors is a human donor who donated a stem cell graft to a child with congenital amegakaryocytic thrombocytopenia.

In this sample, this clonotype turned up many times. This CDR3 is CASSRSGTESTDTQYF. The DNA for the CDR3 is TGCGCCAGCAGTCGCTCCGGGACTGAAAGCACAGATACGCAGTATTTT. This rearrangement joins TRBV5-1 to TRBJ2-3; tentatively, D is TRBD2 (6 bases). Trimming left V 5 bases short and J 0 bases short, with 16 bases between. CDR3 size: 16 residues. The germline V gene encodes CDR1 SGHRS and CDR2 YFSETQ.

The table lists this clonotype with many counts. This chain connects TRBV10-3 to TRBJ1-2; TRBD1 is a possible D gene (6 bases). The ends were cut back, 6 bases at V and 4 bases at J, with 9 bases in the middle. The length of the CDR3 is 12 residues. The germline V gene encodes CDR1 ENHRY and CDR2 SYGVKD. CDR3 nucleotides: TGTGCCATCAGCCCGGACAGCTATGGCTACACCTTC. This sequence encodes CAISPDSYGYTF.

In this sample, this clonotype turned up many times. CDR3 amino acids: CASSQLVNEQFF. CDR3 bases: TGTGCCAGCAGCCAACTAGTCAATGAGCAGTTCTTC. V is TRBV3-1 and J is TRBJ2-1; no firm D call. This CDR3 has 12 amino acids. V was shortened by 2 bases and J by 6 bases, with 5 bases between the two germline ends. Germline CDR1 is LGHDT and CDR2 is YNNKEL (reference sequence).

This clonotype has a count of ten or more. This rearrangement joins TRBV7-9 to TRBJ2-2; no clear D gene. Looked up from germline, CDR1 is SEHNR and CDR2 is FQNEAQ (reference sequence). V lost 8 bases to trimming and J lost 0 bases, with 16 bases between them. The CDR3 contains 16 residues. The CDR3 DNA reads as TGTGCCAGCCACCCCCCGACACCGACGAACACCGGGGAGCTGTTTTTT. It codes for CASHPPTPTNTGELFF.

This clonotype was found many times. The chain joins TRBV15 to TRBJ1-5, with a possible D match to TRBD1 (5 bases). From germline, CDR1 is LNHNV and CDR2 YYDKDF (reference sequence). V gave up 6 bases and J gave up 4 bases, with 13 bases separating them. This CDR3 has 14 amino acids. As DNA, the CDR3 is TGTGCCACCAGTTACCGGGACGGAAATCAGCCCCAGCATTTT. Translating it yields CATSYRDGNQPQHF.

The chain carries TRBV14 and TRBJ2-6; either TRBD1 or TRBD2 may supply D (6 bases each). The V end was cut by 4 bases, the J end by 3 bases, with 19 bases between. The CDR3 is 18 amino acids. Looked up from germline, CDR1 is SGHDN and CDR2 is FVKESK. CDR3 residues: CASSLLPKGGYGANVLTF. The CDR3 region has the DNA TGTGCCAGCAGCCTACTTCCGAAGGGGGGCTATGGGGCCAACGTCCTGACTTTC.

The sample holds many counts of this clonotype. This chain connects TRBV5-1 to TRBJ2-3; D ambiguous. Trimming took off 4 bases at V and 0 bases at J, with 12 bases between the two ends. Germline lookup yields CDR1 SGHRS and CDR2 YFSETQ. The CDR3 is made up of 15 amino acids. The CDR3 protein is CASSTIVTSTDTQYF. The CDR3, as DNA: TGCGCCAGCAGCACCATAGTCACTAGCACAGATACGCAGTATTTT.

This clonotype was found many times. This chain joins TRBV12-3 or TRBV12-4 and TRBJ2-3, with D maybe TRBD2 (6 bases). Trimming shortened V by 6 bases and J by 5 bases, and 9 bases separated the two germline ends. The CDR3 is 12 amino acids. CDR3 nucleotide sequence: TGTGCCAGCAGCCCCGGGAGAGATACGCAGTATTTT. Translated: CASSPGRDTQYF.

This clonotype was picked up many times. The CDR3 region is CASSLYGTGEAAFF. The DNA for the CDR3 is TGTGCCAGCAGTCTTTACGGGACAGGGGAGGCGGCTTTCTTT. This chain connects TRBV6-5 to TRBJ1-1, with 10 bases lining up with TRBD1. Germline V gene lookup returns CDR1 MNHEY and CDR2 SVGAGI. V was pared by 5 bases and J by 11 bases, with 11 bases of the junction left unmatched. The CDR3 covers 14 residues.

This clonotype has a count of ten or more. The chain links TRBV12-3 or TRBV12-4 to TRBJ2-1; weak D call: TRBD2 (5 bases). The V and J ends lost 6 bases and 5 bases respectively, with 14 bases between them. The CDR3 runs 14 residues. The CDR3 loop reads CASRPSDGDNEQFF. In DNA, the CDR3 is TGTGCCAGCAGACCCTCGGACGGGGACAATGAGCAGTTCTTC.

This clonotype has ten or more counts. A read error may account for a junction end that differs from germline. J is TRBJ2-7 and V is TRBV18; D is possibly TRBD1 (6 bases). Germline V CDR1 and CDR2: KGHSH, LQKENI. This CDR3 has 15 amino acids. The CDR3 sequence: CASSPPLGQSYEQYF. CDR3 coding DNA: TGTGCCAGCTCGCCACCCCTTGGACAGTCCTACGAGCAGTACTTC.

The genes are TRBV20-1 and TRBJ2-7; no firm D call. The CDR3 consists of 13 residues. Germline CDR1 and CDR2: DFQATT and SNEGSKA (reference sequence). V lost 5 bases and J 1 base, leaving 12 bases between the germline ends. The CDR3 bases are TGCAGTGCTGGATTGGACGGTTCCTACGAGCAGTACTTC. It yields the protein CSAGLDGSYEQYF.

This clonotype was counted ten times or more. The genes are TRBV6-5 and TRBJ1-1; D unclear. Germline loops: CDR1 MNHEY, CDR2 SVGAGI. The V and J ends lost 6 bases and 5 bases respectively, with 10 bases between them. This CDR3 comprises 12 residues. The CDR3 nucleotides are TGTGCCAGCAGCCGGGCCGGGACTGAAGCTTTCTTT. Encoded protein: CASSRAGTEAFF.

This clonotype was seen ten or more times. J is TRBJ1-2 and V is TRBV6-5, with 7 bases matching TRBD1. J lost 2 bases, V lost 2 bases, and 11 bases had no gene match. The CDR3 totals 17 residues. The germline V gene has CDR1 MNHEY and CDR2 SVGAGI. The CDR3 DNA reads TGTGCCAGCAGTTACCCGGACAGGTGGATAGGGAACTATGGCTACACCTTC. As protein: CASSYPDRWIGNYGYTF.

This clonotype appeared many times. DNA of the CDR3: TGTGCCAGCAGCTTCACAGGGGCCGACCTCACCGGGGAGCTGTTTTTT. This sequence encodes CASSFTGADLTGELFF. The chain has TRBV4-2 and TRBJ2-2, with 7 bases matching TRBD1. The length of the CDR3 is 16 residues. The ends lost 5 bases at V and 4 bases at J; junction bases unmatched: 10. The germline V gene encodes CDR1 LGHNA and CDR2 YNFKEQ.

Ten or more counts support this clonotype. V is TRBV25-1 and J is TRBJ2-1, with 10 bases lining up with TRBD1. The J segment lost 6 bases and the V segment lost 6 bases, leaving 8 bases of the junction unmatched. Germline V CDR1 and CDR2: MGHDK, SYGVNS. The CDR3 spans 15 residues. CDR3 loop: CASRSGTGASNEQFF. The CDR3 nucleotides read TGTGCCAGCAGATCCGGGACAGGGGCTAGCAATGAGCAGTTCTTC.

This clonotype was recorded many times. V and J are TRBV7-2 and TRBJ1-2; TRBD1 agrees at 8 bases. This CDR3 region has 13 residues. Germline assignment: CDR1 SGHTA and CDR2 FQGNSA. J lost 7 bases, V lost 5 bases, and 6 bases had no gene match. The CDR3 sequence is CASSPGQGRGYTF. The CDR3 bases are TGTGCCAGCAGCCCAGGACAGGGACGTGGCTACACCTTC. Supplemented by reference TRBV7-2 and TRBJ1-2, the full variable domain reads GAGVSQSPSNKVTEKGKDVELRCDPISGHTALYWYRQSLGQGLEFLIYFQGNSAPDKSGLPSDRFSAERTGGSVSTLTIQRTQQEDSAVYLCASSPGQGRGYTFGSGTRLTVV.

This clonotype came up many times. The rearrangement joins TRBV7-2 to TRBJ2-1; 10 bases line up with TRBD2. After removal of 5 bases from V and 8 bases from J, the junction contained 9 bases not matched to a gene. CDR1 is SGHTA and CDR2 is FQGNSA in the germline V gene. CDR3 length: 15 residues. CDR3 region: CASSPPTAGGHEQFF. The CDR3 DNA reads TGTGCCAGCAGCCCTCCCACAGCGGGGGGGCATGAGCAGTTCTTC. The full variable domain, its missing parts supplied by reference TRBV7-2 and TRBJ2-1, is GAGVSQSPSNKVTEKGKDVELRCDPISGHTALYWYRQSLGQGLEFLIYFQGNSAPDKSGLPSDRFSAERTGGSVSTLTIQRTQQEDSAVYLCASSPPTAGGHEQFFGPGTRLTVL.

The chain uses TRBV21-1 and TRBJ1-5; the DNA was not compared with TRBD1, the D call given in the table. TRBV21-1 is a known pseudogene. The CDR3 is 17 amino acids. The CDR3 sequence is CASSKEKQGENNQPQHF. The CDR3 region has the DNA TGTGCCAGCAGCAAAGAAAAACAGGGGGAGAACAATCAGCCCCAGCATTTT.

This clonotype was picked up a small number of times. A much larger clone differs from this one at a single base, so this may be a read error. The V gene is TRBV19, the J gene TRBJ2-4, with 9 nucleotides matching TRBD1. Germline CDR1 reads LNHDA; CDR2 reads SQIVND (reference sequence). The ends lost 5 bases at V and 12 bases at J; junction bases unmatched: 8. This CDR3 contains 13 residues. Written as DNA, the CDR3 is TGTGCCAGTAGTTACGGACAGGGGAGCAGTCAGTACTTC. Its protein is CASSYGQGSSQYF.

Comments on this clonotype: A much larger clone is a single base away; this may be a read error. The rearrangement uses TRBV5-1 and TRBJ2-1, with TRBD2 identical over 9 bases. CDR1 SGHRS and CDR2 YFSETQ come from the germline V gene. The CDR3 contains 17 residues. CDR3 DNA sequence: TGCGCCAGCAGCTTTGGTGGGGGCCTAGCGGGGAATAATGAGCAGCTCTTC. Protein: CASSFGGGLAGNNEQLF.

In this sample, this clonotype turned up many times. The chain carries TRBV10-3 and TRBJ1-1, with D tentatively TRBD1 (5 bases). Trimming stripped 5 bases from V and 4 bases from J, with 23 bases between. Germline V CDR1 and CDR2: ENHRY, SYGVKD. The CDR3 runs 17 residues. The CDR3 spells CAISFEPGLGLGTEAFF. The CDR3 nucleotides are TGTGCCATCAGTTTTGAGCCGGGACTGGGACTAGGCACTGAAGCTTTCTTT.

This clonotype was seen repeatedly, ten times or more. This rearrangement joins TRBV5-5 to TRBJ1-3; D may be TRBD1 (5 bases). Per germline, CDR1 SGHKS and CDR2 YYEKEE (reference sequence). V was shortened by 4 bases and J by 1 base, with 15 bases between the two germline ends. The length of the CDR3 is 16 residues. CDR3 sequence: CASSPTGPISGNTIYF. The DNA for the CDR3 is TGTGCCAGCAGCCCCACAGGTCCCATTTCTGGAAACACCATATATTTT.

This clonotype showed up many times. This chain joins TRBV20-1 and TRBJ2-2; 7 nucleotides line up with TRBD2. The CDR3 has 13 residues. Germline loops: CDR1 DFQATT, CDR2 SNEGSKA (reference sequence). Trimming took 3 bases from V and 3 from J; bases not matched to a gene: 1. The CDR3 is CSASAGDTGELFF. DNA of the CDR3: TGCAGTGCTAGTGCGGGAGACACCGGGGAGCTGTTTTTT.